Listed below are T cell receptor beta chains from one sample, sequenced in a study of cytomegalovirus exposure and HLA in healthy donors. The protocol was immunoSEQ multiplex PCR, while the TCRdb copy is restricted to in-frame clones and leaves out a portion. Altogether 110,000 or so clones are present, 76% being singletons, with the ten largest covering around 7.7%. The sample was PBMCs. The receptors were sampled from a woman in her forties or fifties in good health and CMV-seropositive. Each CDR3 is given with its conserved first and last residue. Each record gives: D gene, V gene, J gene, clone size, CDR3 DNA, CDR3 protein. The D gene is left open where the match is weak. Clone sizes are given selectively: once, few, many, or a class where the clone is expanded.

-	TRBV5-1	TRBJ2-7	-	TGCGCCAGCAGCAGGGAAGGGGGCTCCTACGAGCAGTACTTC	CASSREGGSYEQYF
TRBD2	TRBV19	TRBJ2-1	-	TGTGCCAGTAGTCCCATGGGACTAGCGGCCCTACATGAGCAGTTCTTC	CASSPMGLAALHEQFF
-	TRBV27	TRBJ2-4	-	TGTGCCAGCAGTCCCGGTTCCGGGAACAGTCAGTACTTC	CASSPGSGNSQYF
TRBD1	TRBV7-2	TRBJ2-7	few	TGTGCCAGCAGCCATGACAGGGGGACCAACGAGCAGTACTTC	CASSHDRGTNEQYF
-	TRBV27	TRBJ2-1	-	TGTGCCAGCAGTTCCCCTTACAGGGACAATGAGCAGTTCTTC	CASSSPYRDNEQFF
-	TRBV9	TRBJ2-3	-	TGTGCCAGCAGCGTAGACGGGAGCAGCACAGATACGCAGTATTTT	CASSVDGSSTDTQYF
-	TRBV7-8	TRBJ2-7	-	TGTGCCAGCAGCCAGGGGCGGGCTGCCCCCCAGTACTTC	CASSQGRAAPQYF
TRBD2	TRBV19	TRBJ2-7	-	TGTGCCAGTAGCATCAATGAACTAGCGGGACCCTACGAGCAGTACTTC	CASSINELAGPYEQYF
-	TRBV4-3	TRBJ1-5	-	TGCGCCAGCAGCCAAGGCGTTTTCCTGCCCCAGCATTTT	CASSQGVFLPQHF
-	TRBV19	TRBJ1-4	-	TGTGCCAGTAGTTCGCAGGGAATCAGGGAAAAACTGTTTTTT	CASSSQGIREKLFF
-	TRBV21-1	TRBJ1-1	-	TGTGCCAGCAGCAAAGCCCAACAGGGGGGCACTGAAGCTTTCTTT	CASSKAQQGGTEAFF
TRBD1	TRBV7-3	TRBJ1-1	-	TGTGCCAGCAGCTCTAGAGGGACAGGGGGCTTAGGCACTGAAGCTTTCTTT	CASSSRGTGGLGTEAFF
-	TRBV2	TRBJ1-2	-	TGTGCCAGCAGGACGGGAACTAACTATGGCTACACCTTC	CASRTGTNYGYTF
-	TRBV19	TRBJ1-5	-	TGTGCCAGTAGTCCACGCGGCTCCCCCAATCAGCCCCAGCATTTT	CASSPRGSPNQPQHF
TRBD2	TRBV25-1	TRBJ2-1	-	TGTGCCAGCAGTGACCCGGGGGGGCCCTACAATGAGCAGTTCTTC	CASSDPGGPYNEQFF
TRBD1	TRBV18	TRBJ1-4	-	TGTGCCAGCTCGATCCTCGACAGGGCTTCTAATGAAAAACTGTTTTTT	CASSILDRASNEKLFF
-	TRBV27	TRBJ2-7	-	TGTGCCAGCAGTTTATGGCCGGGATTCTACGAGCAGTACTTC	CASSLWPGFYEQYF
TRBD2	TRBV29-1	TRBJ2-1	-	TGCAGCGTTGCCGGGACTAGCTCCTACAATGAGCAGTTCTTC	CSVAGTSSYNEQFF
TRBD1	TRBV19	TRBJ2-7	few	TGTGCCAGTAGTGTTGGACAGGGCTACGAGCAGTACTTC	CASSVGQGYEQYF
-	TRBV19	TRBJ1-5	-	TGTGCCAGTAGCAGTGACAGCTATAGCAATCAGCCCCAGCATTTT	CASSSDSYSNQPQHF
-	TRBV6-6	TRBJ1-2	-	TGTGCCAGCAGCCAGGGATATGGCTACACCTTC	CASSQGYGYTF
TRBD2	TRBV29-1	TRBJ2-2	few	TGCAGCGCCGGGGGGACTAGCGGGAGTCCGGCCACCGGGGAGCTGTTTTTT	CSAGGTSGSPATGELFF
TRBD1	TRBV7-9	TRBJ1-1	-	TGTGCCAGCAGCACCGACAGGGGTGACACTGAAGCTTTCTTT	CASSTDRGDTEAFF
-	TRBV4-3	TRBJ2-1	few	TGCGCCAGCAGCCAAGATCGACTTAATGAGCAGTTCTTC	CASSQDRLNEQFF
-	TRBV18	TRBJ2-2	-	TGTGCCAGCTCACCGCGGGACTTGTTCGCGAACACCGGGGAGCTGTTTTTT	CASSPRDLFANTGELFF
TRBD2	TRBV5-6	TRBJ2-5	-	TGTGCCAGCAGCTTCGCGGGGGAGGGGGAGACCCAGTACTTC	CASSFAGEGETQYF